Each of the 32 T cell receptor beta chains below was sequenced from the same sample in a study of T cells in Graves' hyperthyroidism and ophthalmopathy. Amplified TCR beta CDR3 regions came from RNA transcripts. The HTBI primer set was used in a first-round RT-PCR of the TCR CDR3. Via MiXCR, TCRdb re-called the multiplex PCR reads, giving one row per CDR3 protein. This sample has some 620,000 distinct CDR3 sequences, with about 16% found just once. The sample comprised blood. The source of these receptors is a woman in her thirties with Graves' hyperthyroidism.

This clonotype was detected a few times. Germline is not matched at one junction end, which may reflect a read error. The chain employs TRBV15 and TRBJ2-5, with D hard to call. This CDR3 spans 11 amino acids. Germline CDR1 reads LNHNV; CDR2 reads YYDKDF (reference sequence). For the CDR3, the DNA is TGTGCCACCGGCAGGCAAGAGACCCAGTACTTC. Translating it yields CATGRQETQYF.

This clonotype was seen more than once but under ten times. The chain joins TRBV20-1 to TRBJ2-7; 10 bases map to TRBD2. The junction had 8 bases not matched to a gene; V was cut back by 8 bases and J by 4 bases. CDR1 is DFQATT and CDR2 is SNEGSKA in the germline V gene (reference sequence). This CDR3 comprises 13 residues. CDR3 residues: CSSLPGLAYEQYF. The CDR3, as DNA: TGCAGTTCCCTGCCGGGACTAGCGTACGAGCAGTACTTC.

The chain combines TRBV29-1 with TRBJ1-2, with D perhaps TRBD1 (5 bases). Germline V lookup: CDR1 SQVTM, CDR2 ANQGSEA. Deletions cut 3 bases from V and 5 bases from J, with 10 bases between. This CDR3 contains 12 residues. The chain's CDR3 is CSVDRVTYGYTF. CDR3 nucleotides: TGCAGCGTTGACAGGGTCACTTATGGCTACACCTTC.

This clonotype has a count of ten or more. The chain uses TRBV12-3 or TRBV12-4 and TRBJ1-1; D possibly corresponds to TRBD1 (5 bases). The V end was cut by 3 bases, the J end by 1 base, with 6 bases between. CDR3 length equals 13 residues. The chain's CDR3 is CASSLGPNTEAFF. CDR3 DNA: TGTGCCAGCAGTTTGGGGCCGAACACTGAAGCTTTCTTT.

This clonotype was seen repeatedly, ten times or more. The CDR3 nucleotides read TGTGCCAGCAGCTCGACCCGCACAGATACGCAGTATTTT. This codes for CASSSTRTDTQYF. This sequence joins TRBV7-8 and TRBJ2-3; D is ambiguous. This CDR3 region has 13 residues. V was trimmed by 4 bases and J by 1 base, leaving 6 bases between them. Per the germline V gene, CDR1 is SGHVS and CDR2 is FQNEAQ.

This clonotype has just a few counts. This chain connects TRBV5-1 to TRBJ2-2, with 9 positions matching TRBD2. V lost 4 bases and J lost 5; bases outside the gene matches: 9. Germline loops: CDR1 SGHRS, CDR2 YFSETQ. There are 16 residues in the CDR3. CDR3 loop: CASSPAGGRSTGELFF. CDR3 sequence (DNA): TGCGCCAGCAGCCCCGCGGGGGGGCGCAGTACCGGGGAGCTGTTTTTT.

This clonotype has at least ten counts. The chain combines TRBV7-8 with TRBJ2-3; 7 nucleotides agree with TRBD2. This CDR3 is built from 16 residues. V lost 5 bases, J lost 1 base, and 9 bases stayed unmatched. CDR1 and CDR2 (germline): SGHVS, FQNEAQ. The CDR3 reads CASSHSLAGGTDTQYF. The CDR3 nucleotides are TGTGCCAGCAGCCATTCTCTGGCGGGAGGCACAGATACGCAGTATTTT. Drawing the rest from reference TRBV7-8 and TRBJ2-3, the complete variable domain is GAGVSQSPRYKVAKRGQDVALRCDPISGHVSLFWYQQALGQGPEFLTYFQNEAQLDKSGLPSDRFFAERPEGSVSTLKIQRTQQEDSAVYLCASSHSLAGGTDTQYFGPGTRLTVL.

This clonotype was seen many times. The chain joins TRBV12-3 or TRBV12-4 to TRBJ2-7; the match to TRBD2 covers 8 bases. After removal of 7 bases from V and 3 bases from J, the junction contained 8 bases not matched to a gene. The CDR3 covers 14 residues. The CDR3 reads CASTPRSGSYEQYF. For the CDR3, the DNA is TGTGCCAGCACCCCGAGAAGCGGGAGCTACGAGCAGTACTTC.

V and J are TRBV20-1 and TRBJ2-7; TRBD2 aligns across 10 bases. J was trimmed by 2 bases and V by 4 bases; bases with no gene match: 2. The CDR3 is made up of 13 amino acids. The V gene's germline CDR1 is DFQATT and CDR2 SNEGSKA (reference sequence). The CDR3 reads CSATGTSAYEQYF. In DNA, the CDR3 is TGCAGTGCTACCGGGACTAGCGCCTACGAGCAGTACTTC.

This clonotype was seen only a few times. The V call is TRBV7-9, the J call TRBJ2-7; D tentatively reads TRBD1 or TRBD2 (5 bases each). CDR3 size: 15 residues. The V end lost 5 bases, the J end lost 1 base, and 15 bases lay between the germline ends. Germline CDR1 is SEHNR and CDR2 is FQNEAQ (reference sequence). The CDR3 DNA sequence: TGTGCCAGCAGCACCTTTCGGGACGGTTCCTACGAGCAGTACTTC. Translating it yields CASSTFRDGSYEQYF. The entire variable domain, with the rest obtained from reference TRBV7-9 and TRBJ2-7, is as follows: DTGVSQNPRHKITKRGQNVTFRCDPISEHNRLYWYRQTLGQGPEFLTYFQNEAQLEKSRLLSDRFSAERPKGSFSTLEIQRTEQGDSAMYLCASSTFRDGSYEQYFGPGTRLTVT.

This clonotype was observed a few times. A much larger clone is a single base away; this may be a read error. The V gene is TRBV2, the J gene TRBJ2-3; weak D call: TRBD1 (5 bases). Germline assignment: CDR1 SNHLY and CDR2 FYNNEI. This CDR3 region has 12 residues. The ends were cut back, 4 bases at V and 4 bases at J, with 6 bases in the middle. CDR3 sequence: CASSGGSDTQYF. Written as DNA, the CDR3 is TGTGCCAGCAGTGGGGGCTCAGATACGCAGTATTTT.

The CDR3 DNA sequence: TGTGCCAGCAGGGACAGTACCTATAATTCACCCCTCCACTTT. Amino acids: CASRDSTYNSPLHF. The rearrangement uses TRBV27 and TRBJ1-6; maybe TRBD1 (6 bases). Trimming removed 6 bases at V and 2 bases at J, with 8 bases between. The CDR3 contains 14 residues. Germline V gene sequence: CDR1 MNHEY, CDR2 SMNVEV (reference sequence).

The CDR3 bases are TGTGCCAGCAGCCCGACAGCGGGAGGATCAGATACGCAGTATTTT. Amino acids: CASSPTAGGSDTQYF. The chain has TRBV7-3 and TRBJ2-3; TRBD2 agrees at 9 bases. Trimming at V came to 5 bases and at J to 4 bases, leaving 7 bases not matched to a gene. The germline CDR1 and CDR2 sequences are SGHTA and FQGTGA. The CDR3 is 15 amino acids.

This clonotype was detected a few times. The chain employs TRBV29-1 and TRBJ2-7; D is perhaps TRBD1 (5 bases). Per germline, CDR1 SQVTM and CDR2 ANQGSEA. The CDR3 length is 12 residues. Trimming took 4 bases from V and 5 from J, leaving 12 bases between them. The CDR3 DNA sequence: TGCAGCGTTGGGGCAGGGTGGGACGAGCAGTACTTC. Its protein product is CSVGAGWDEQYF.

CDR3 in DNA: TGTGCCAGCAGTTACGGCCCCCAGGGGGCGAAGGGCTACACCTTC. This gives the protein CASSYGPQGAKGYTF. The chain has TRBV6-5 and TRBJ1-2; 8 positions agree with TRBD1. CDR1 is MNHEY, CDR2 SVGAGI, per germline. The V segment lost 2 bases and the J segment 8 bases; nucleotides outside the gene matches: 10. This CDR3 has 15 amino acids.

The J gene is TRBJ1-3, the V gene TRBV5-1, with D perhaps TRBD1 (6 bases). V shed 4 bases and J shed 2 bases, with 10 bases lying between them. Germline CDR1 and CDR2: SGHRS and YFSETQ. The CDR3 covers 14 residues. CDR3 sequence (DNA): TGCGCCAGCAGCGAAGGGGGTACTGGAAACACCATATATTTT. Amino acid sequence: CASSEGGTGNTIYF.

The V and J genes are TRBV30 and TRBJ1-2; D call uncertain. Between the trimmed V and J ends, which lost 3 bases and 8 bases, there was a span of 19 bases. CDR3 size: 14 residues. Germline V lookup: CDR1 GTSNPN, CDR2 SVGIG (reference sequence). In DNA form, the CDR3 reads TGTGCCTGGAGCCCCACCCGACAAGGCGGCGGCTACACCTTC. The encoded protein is CAWSPTRQGGGYTF.

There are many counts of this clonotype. The CDR3: CAWSRSGRTQETQYF. CDR3 in DNA: TGTGCCTGGAGTAGGAGCGGAAGAACCCAAGAGACCCAGTACTTC. This sequence joins TRBV30 and TRBJ2-5; D perhaps matches TRBD2 (5 bases). Germline V CDR1 and CDR2: GTSNPN, SVGIG (reference sequence). V was trimmed by 2 bases and J by 1 base, leaving 14 bases between them. The CDR3 loop spans 15 amino acids.

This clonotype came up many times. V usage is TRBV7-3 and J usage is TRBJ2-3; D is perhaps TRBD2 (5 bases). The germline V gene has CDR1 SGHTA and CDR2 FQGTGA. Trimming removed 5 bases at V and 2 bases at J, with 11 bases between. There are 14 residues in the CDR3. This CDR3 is CASSRGPDTDTQYF. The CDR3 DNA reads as TGTGCCAGCAGCCGAGGGCCAGACACAGATACGCAGTATTTT.

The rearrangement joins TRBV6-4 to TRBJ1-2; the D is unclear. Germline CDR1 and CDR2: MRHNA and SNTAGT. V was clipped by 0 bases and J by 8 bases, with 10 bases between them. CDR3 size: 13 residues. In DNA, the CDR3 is TGTGCCAGCAGTGACTCCGGCACGAGGGGCTACACCTTC. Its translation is CASSDSGTRGYTF.

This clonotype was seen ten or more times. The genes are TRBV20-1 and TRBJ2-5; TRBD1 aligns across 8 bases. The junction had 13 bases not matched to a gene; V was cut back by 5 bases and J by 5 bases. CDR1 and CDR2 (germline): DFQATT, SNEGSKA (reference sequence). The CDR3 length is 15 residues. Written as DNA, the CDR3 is TGCAGTGCTCCTCCCGGGACAGGCCGACCGGAGACCCAGTACTTC. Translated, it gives CSAPPGTGRPETQYF.

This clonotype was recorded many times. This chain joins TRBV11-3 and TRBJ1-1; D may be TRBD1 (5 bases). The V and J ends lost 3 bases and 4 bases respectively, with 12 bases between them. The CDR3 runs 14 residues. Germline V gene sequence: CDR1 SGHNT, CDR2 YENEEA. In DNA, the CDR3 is TGTGCCAGCAGCTTCGGGGGTGGGGGCACTGAAGCTTTCTTT. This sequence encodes CASSFGGGGTEAFF.

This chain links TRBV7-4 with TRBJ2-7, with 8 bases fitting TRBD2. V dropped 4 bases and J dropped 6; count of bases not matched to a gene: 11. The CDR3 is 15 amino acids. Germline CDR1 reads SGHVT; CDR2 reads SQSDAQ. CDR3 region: CASSSQEREKCEQYF. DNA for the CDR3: TGTGCCAGCAGCTCCCAGGAGCGGGAGAAGTGCGAGCAGTACTTC.

The chain's CDR3 is CASSAGDREYF. In DNA, the CDR3 is TGTGCCAGTAGCGCGGGGGACAGGGAGTACTTC. The gene calls are TRBV19 and TRBJ2-5; TRBD1 matches at 9 bases. Trimming cost V 6 bases and J 12 bases; bases outside gene matches: 5. The CDR3 extends over 11 amino acids. Germline CDR1 and CDR2: LNHDA and SQIVND (reference sequence). The full variable domain, its missing parts supplied by reference TRBV19 and TRBJ2-5, is DGGITQSPKYLFRKEGQNVTLSCEQNLNHDAMYWYRQDPGQGLRLIYYSQIVNDFQKGDIAEGYSVSREKKESFPLTVTSAQKNPTAFYLCASSAGDREYFGPGTRLLVL.

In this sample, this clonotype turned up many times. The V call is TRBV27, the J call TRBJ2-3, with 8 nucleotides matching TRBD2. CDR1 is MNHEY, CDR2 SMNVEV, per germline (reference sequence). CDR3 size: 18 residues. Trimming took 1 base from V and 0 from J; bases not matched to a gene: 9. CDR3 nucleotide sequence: TGTGCCAGCAGTTTATATGCGGGAGGACGAACTAGCACAGATACGCAGTATTTT. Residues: CASSLYAGGRTSTDTQYF.

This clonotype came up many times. This chain's CDR3 is CSARDGTSGTDTQYF. The CDR3 DNA is TGCAGTGCTAGAGACGGGACTAGCGGCACAGATACGCAGTATTTT. The chain is built from TRBV20-1 and TRBJ2-3; 10 bases are shared with TRBD2. V was clipped by 0 bases and J by 1 base; unmatched bases: 1. Germline V gene sequence: CDR1 DFQATT, CDR2 SNEGSKA (reference sequence). The CDR3 runs to 15 residues.

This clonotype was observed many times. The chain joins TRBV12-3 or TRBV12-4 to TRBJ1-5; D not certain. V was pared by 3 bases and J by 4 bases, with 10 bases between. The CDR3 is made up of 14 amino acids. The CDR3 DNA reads TGTGCCAGCAGTTTTAAGTCAGCGAATCAGCCCCAGCATTTT. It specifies CASSFKSANQPQHF.

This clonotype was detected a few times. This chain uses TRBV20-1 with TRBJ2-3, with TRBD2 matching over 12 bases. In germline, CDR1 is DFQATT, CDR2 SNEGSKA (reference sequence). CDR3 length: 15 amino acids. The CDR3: CSPRPSGRAGDTQYF. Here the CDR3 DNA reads TGCAGCCCGCGGCCTAGCGGGAGGGCCGGAGATACGCAGTATTTT.

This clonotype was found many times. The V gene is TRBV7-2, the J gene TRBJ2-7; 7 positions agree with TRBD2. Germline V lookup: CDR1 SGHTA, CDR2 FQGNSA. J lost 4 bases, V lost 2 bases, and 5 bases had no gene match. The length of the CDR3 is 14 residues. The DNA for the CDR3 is TGTGCCAGCAGCTTAAGGGCGGGAGAATACGAGCAGTACTTC. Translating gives CASSLRAGEYEQYF.

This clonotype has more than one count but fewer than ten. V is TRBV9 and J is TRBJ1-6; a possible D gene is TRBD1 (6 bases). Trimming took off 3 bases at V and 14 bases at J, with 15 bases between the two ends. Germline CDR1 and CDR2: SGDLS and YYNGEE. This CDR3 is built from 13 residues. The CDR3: CASSATAEGALHF. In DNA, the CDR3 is TGTGCCAGCAGCGCTACCGCTGAGGGGGCCCTCCACTTT.

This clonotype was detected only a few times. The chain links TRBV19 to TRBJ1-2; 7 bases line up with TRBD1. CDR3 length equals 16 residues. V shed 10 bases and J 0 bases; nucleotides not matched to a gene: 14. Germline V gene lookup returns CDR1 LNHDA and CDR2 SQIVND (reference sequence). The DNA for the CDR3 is TGTGCCACTAAGGGACAGCTCCAAAAATCTAACTATGGCTACACCTTC. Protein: CATKGQLQKSNYGYTF.

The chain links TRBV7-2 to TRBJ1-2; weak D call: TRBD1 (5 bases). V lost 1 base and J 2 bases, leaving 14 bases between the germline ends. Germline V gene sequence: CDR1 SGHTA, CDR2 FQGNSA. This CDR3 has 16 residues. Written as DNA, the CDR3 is TGTGCCAGCAGCTTAGTTGCTGGGACCCTCAACTATGGCTACACCTTC. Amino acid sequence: CASSLVAGTLNYGYTF.